These 20 T cell receptor delta chains came from one sample sequenced in a study of γδ T cells in repeated Plasmodium falciparum infection. TCRdb re-called clones from the multiplex PCR reads via CATT. Of about 48,000 delta-chain clones in the sample, about 1.5% were seen once. Flow sorting of PBMC yielded separate Vgamma9/Vdelta2+ and Vdelta2-negative gammadelta T cell populations for bulk repertoire analysis. Sample: gamma-delta T cells from blood. Receptor source: a pool of human donors (malaria-infected and uninfected, not separated).

There are a few counts of this clone. A far larger clone differs by one base, so this is likely a read error. This specimen includes other DNA sequences encoding the same CDR3. This chain uses TRDV1 with TRDJ3; D remains ambiguous. Since TCRdb gives no J gene, matching the DNA to germline was used here to assign it. V was trimmed by 4 bases and J by 2 bases, leaving 12 bases between them. This CDR3 has 17 residues. CDR1 and CDR2 (germline): TSWWSYY, QGS. The CDR3 loop is CALGVNHRPWDTRQMFF. The DNA for the CDR3 is TGTGCTCTTGGGGTGAACCACAGGCCCTGGGACACCCGACAGATGTTTTTC.

This clone has ten or more counts. A much larger clone lies a single base off, so this may be a read error. This specimen includes other DNA sequences encoding the same CDR3. The chain has TRDV1 and TRDJ1; 11 nucleotides align to TRDD3. The J segment lost 1 base and the V segment lost 6 bases, leaving 28 bases of the junction unmatched. The germline CDR1 and CDR2 sequences are TSWWSYY and QGS. The CDR3 has 23 residues. The CDR3 DNA reads TGTGCTCTTGGCGCGACGCGGATTTCTCCCGTACTGGGGGATAGATTTGGCACCGATAAACTCATCTTT. It translates to CALGATRISPVLGDRFGTDKLIF.

There are many counts of this clone. The protein TCRdb gives is from a much larger clone and does not agree with this DNA's translation at residue 8, likely a read error; the protein shown here comes from the DNA. V is TRDV1 and J is TRDJ1; D gene uncertain. Matching the DNA to germline supplied the J gene, which TCRdb does not give. Germline CDR1 is TSWWSYY and CDR2 is QGS. Trimming took off 5 bases at V and 1 base at J, with 23 bases between the two ends. The CDR3 length is 18 residues. The CDR3 DNA sequence: TGTGCTCTTGGGAACTACCTCTACCCGTCTTACTTCACCGATAAACTCATCTTT. This sequence encodes CALGNYLYPSYFTDKLIF.

In this sample, this clone turned up many times. Given a far larger clone just one base away, this is likely a sequencing read error. The same CDR3 arises from other DNA sequences in this sample as well. This chain uses TRDV3 with TRDJ1; D perhaps matches TRDD2 (9 bases). The CDR3 totals 21 residues. From germline, CDR1 is TVYSNPD and CDR2 GDNSRS (reference sequence). The chain's CDR3 is CAFSEPSYLLGDPPITDKLIF. DNA of the CDR3: TGTGCCTTTAGTGAGCCTTCCTACTTGCTGGGGGACCCTCCTATCACCGATAAGCTCATCTTT. The full variable domain, in which reference TRDV3 and TRDJ1 provide the parts outside the CDR3, is CDKVTQSSPDQTVASGSEVVLLCTYDTVYSNPDLFWYRIRPDYSFQFVFYGDNSRSEGADFTQGRFSVKHILTQKAFHLVISPVRTEDSATYYCAFSEPSYLLGDPPITDKLIFGKGTRVTVEP.

As to this clone: It differs at one base from a far larger clone, so likely a read error. Other DNA sequences in the same sample also yield this CDR3. The CDR3 DNA reads TGTGCTCTTGGGGACCCATACTGGGGCTACACCGATAAACTCATCTTC. Translating gives CALGDPYWGYTDKLIF. The V gene is TRDV1; the J gene was not called; the table's D call, TRDD3, was not checked against the DNA. The CDR3 loop spans 16 amino acids. CDR1 is TSWWSYY, CDR2 QGS, per germline.

Only a few counts were recorded for this clone. TCRdb's protein, taken from a much larger clone, differs from this DNA's translation at residue 19, likely owing to a read error; the protein displayed comes from the DNA. This rearrangement joins TRDV1 to TRDJ1, with 13 bases aligning to TRDD3. With 2 bases clipped from V and 10 bases from J, the junction kept 37 bases outside the gene matches. The CDR3 is made up of 25 amino acids. The germline V gene has CDR1 TSWWSYY and CDR2 QGS. CDR3 bases: TGTGCTCTTGGGGAAATTTCGGCTCCCTCTCGGGCCCCGTACTGGGGGATACGGGATACAATAGGACTCATCTTT. Its protein is CALGEISAPSRAPYWGIRDTIGLIF.

In regard to this clone: The mismatch at residue 13 between this DNA's translation and the TCRdb protein of a much larger clone likely reflects a read error; the protein shown is translated from the DNA. The CDR3 coding sequence is TGTGCTCTTGGGGAACTAGCCGGGTCCTTCCTAAGAATTGGGGATCTTTCGTACACCGATAAACTCATCTTT. Translation gives CALGELAGSFLRIGDLSYTDKLIF. The chain recombines TRDV1 with TRDJ1, with 8 bases that match TRDD2. No J gene is reported in TCRdb; it was inferred here by comparing the DNA with germline. The CDR3 length is 24 residues. V lost 0 bases and J lost 0; bases outside the gene matches: 27. Looked up from germline, CDR1 is TSWWSYY and CDR2 is QGS.

To note about this clone: With only one base between it and a far larger clone, this is likely a read error. The same CDR3 is also encoded by other DNA sequences in this sample. The chain couples TRDV1 to TRDJ1; 10 bases line up with TRDD3. TCRdb leaves out the J gene; it was filled in here by matching the DNA to germline. The CDR3 has 22 residues. The germline gives CDR1 TSWWSYY, CDR2 QGS. V dropped 3 bases and J dropped 0; count of bases not matched to a gene: 22. The DNA for the CDR3 is TGTGCTCTTGGGGACCCTTCCTTCTACTGGGGGATTGGGTCGTCGTACACCGATAAACTCATCTTT. This codes for CALGDPSFYWGIGSSYTDKLIF.

This clone was detected only a few times. This DNA's translation differs at residue 9 from TCRdb's protein, which comes from a much larger clone; a read error is likely, and the protein shown is translated from the DNA. This chain joins TRDV1 and TRDJ1, with D maybe TRDD3 (5 bases). The J gene, not given by TCRdb, was assigned here from a germline match of the nucleotide sequence. Germline V gene data show CDR1 as TSWWSYY and CDR2 as QGS. This CDR3 comprises 17 residues. Trimming took off 0 bases at V and 5 bases at J, with 19 bases between the two ends. CDR3 nucleotides: TGTGCTCTTGGGGAACTTTCTGGGAGACATAACGGGGATAAACTCATCTTT. Its protein is CALGELSGRHNGDKLIF.

This clone has more than one count but fewer than ten. Given a far larger clone just one base away, this is likely a sequencing read error. Other DNA sequences in this sample translate to the same CDR3. The J gene went uncalled, whereas the V gene is TRDV1; the table assigns TRDD3, which was not confirmed against the DNA. The CDR3 has 19 residues. CDR1 is TSWWSYY and CDR2 is QGS in the germline V gene. CDR3 nucleotides: TGTGCTCTTGGCCCTTCTCACCGGGGGTACTGGGGGATAACCGATAAACTCATCTTC. Translating gives CALGPSHRGYWGITDKLIF.

Regarding this clone: The protein recorded in TCRdb matches a much larger clone and deviates from this DNA's translation at residue 6, suggesting a read error; the protein here is obtained by translating the DNA. The chain couples TRDV1 to TRDJ1; 7 bases are shared with TRDD3. The V and J ends lost 0 bases and 3 bases, in that order; junction bases with no gene match: 10. Germline V CDR1 and CDR2: TSWWSYY, QGS. This CDR3 contains 17 residues. CDR3: CALGELIGWGQADKLIF. The CDR3 nucleotides are TGTGCTCTTGGGGAACTAATAGGCTGGGGGCAGGCCGATAAACTCATCTTT.

The sample holds many counts of this clone. The protein given by TCRdb reflects a much larger clone and differs at residue 5 from this DNA's translation, likely from a read error; the protein shown is the DNA's translation. V and J are TRDV1 and TRDJ1; D gene unclear. V dropped 4 bases and J dropped 6 bases, with 9 bases sitting between them. Germline V gene sequence: CDR1 TSWWSYY, CDR2 QGS. The CDR3 loop spans 12 amino acids. CDR3 sequence reads: CALGGPAHKLIF. For the CDR3, the DNA is TGTGCTCTTGGGGGACCAGCGCATAAACTCATCTTT.

Only a few counts were recorded for this clone. The translation of this DNA and the TCRdb protein of a much larger clone differ at residue 14, probably owing to a read error; the protein shown here is translated from the DNA. The CDR3 region is CAYSKGATSLPVGSDKLIF. The CDR3 DNA is TGTGCTTATAGTAAAGGAGCGACCTCCTTGCCCGTTGGGAGTGATAAACTCATCTTT. The rearrangement joins TRAV38-2/DV8 to TRDJ1; D not resolved. V shed 5 bases and J shed 5 bases, with 31 bases lying between them. Germline lookup yields CDR1 TSESDYY and CDR2 QEAYKQQN. The CDR3 totals 19 residues.

Concerning this clone: A far larger clone is one nucleotide away, so this likely arose from a read error. Other DNA sequences in this specimen translate into the identical CDR3. The V gene is TRDV1, the J gene TRDJ1, with no clear D. CDR3 length: 23 amino acids. Per the germline V gene, CDR1 is TSWWSYY and CDR2 is QGS. V was cut by 3 bases and J by 0 bases, with 35 bases left in between. CDR3 in amino acids: CALGELGWSRQGPLRPYTDKLIF. CDR3 DNA: TGTGCTCTTGGGGAGCTTGGGTGGAGCCGCCAAGGCCCTCTTCGACCGTACACCGATAAACTCATCTTT.

This clone appeared many times. Other nucleotide sequences from this sample produce the same CDR3. In DNA, the CDR3 is TGTGCCTGTGAGCCTCCACTGGGGGTCTTCGGAAATAACACCGATAAACTCATCTTT. This codes for CACEPPLGVFGNNTDKLIF. The chain carries TRDV2 and TRDJ1; TRDD3 matches 8 bases. The V gene's germline CDR1 is GEAIGNYY and CDR2 EKD. The CDR3 covers 19 residues. Trimming took 4 bases from V and 0 from J; bases not matched to a gene: 18.

This clone turned up a few times. TCRdb lists the protein of a much larger clone for this DNA, which differs at residue 4, so this is likely a read error; the protein given here is translated from the DNA itself. This chain joins TRDV1 and TRDJ1; D is perhaps TRDD2 (6 bases). V lost 8 bases and J lost 5, with 12 bases in between. This CDR3 spans 12 amino acids. CDR1 and CDR2 (germline): TSWWSYY, QGS. This chain's CDR3 is CALSSSRDKLIF. The CDR3 DNA is TGTGCTCTTTCTTCCTCCCGGGATAAACTCATCTTT.

This clone is medium-sized in the sample. The J gene is TRDJ2, the V gene TRDV2, with TRDD3 matching 8 bases. This CDR3 contains 18 residues. V lost 2 bases and J lost 0; bases outside the gene matches: 10. Germline V lookup: CDR1 GEAIGNYY, CDR2 EKD. In DNA, the CDR3 is TGTGCCTGTGACAAGGTACTGGGGGGTCTCACTTTGACAGCACAACTCTTCTTT. Its protein product is CACDKVLGGLTLTAQLFF.

This clone showed up just a few times. Only one base separates this from a far larger clonotype, so it likely reflects a read error. The sample carries other DNA sequences with the same CDR3. The genes are TRDV1 and TRDJ1, with D uncertain. The V gene's germline CDR1 is TSWWSYY and CDR2 QGS. V lost 4 bases to trimming and J lost 5 bases, with 17 bases between them. The CDR3 loop spans 15 amino acids. For the CDR3, the DNA is TGTGCTCTTGGGGGGCCGATCCGGGTTACTGATAAACTCATCTTT. The encoded protein is CALGGPIRVTDKLIF.

This clone has more than one count but fewer than ten. This likely reflects a read error, since a far larger clone is one base away. The sample holds other DNA sequences that translate to the same CDR3. The gene calls are TRDV2 and TRDJ1; 10 bases align to TRDD3. As TCRdb names no J gene, one was assigned here on the basis of a DNA match to germline. J gave up 0 bases and V 0 bases, and 15 bases lay outside the gene matches. The CDR3 is 20 residues long. Germline V CDR1 and CDR2: GEAIGNYY, EKD. CDR3 region: CACDTVGLGDMVQYTDKLIF. The CDR3 nucleotides are TGTGCCTGTGACACCGTAGGGCTGGGGGATATGGTCCAGTACACCGATAAACTCATCTTT.

Turning to this clone: The TCRdb protein comes from a much larger clone and disagrees with this DNA's translation at residue 10, likely due to a read error; the protein given here is derived from the DNA. J is TRDJ1 and V is TRDV1; D gene unclear. V lost 0 bases to trimming and J lost 7 bases, with 18 bases between them. Looked up from germline, CDR1 is TSWWSYY and CDR2 is QGS. The CDR3 contains 16 residues. CDR3 region: CALGELIPQQEGKLIF. Here the CDR3 DNA reads TGTGCTCTTGGGGAACTTATCCCCCAACAGGAGGGTAAACTCATCTTT.